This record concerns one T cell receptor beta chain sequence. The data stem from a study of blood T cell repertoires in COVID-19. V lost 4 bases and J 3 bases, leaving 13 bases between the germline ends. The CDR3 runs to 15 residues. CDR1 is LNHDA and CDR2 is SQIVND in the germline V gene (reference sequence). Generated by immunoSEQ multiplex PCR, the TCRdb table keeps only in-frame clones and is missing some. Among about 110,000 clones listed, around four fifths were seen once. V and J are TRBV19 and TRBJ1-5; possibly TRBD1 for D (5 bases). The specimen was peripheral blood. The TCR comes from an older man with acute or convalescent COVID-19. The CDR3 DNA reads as TGTGCCAGTAGTAGGGGCGACAGTCCCAATCAGCCCCAGCATTTT. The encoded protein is CASSRGDSPNQPQHF.